This record concerns one T cell receptor (beta chain) sequence. The data belong to a study of T cell changes during pregnancy in multiple sclerosis. Clones were sequenced by immunoSEQ multiplex PCR, and TCRdb holds only the in-frame ones, with some missing. The data contain 30,000 to 50,000 clones, about 94% of them singletons. The clonotype was recovered from a female donor with multiple sclerosis, enrolled in a pregnancy study. Source: CD4+ T cells from peripheral blood mononuclear cells, taken after pregnancy.

The CDR3 bases are TGTGCCACCAGCAGAGATCTTGGAGCAGACGTACCCCAGCATTTT. Amino acids: CATSRDLGADVPQHF. J is TRBJ1-5 and V is TRBV15; no clear D gene. V was cut by 0 bases and J by 10 bases, with 16 bases left in between. Looked up from germline, CDR1 is LNHNV and CDR2 is YYDKDF (reference sequence). The CDR3 is 15 amino acids. Complete variable domain (other parts from reference TRBV15 and TRBJ1-5): DAMVIQNPRYQVTQFGKPVTLSCSQTLNHNVMYWYQQKSSQAPKLLFHYYDKDFNNEADTPDNFQSRRPNTSFCFLDIRSPGLGDTAMYLCATSRDLGADVPQHFGDGTRLSIL.